The next 11 T cell receptor beta chains were all read from a single sample in a study of CD8 T cells in Susac syndrome. Roughly 0.45 to 1 ug RNA was reverse transcribed with random hexamers. A single record per CDR3 protein comes from TCRdb applying MiXCR to the immunoSEQ multiplex PCR reads. The data contain around 180,000 distinct CDR3 sequences, roughly 94% of them singletons. The sequencing sample was made of CD4+ T cells from PBMCs. These receptors came from a human donor with Susac syndrome.

The chain carries TRBV29-1 and TRBJ1-2; D not resolved. Trimming left V 7 bases short and J 8 bases short, with 23 bases between. This CDR3 contains 14 residues. Germline-derived CDR1 and CDR2 are SQVTM and ANQGSEA. CDR3 protein: CSAQPSRGPGGYTF. CDR3 nucleotide sequence: TGCAGCGCCCAGCCATCAAGAGGGCCTGGAGGCTACACCTTC.

This clonotype occurred a few times. A read error may account for a junction end that differs from germline. The gene calls are TRBV2 and TRBJ2-3, with 9 positions matching TRBD2. This CDR3 has 15 amino acids. The V gene's germline CDR1 is SNHLY and CDR2 FYNNEI. In DNA form, the CDR3 reads TGTGCCAGCAGGGAAGCGGGGGGTAGCACAGATACGCAGTATTTT. Amino acids: CASREAGGSTDTQYF.

V and J are TRBV15 and TRBJ2-3; TRBD1 aligns across 8 bases. Germline values: CDR1 LNHNV, CDR2 YYDKDF (reference sequence). The J segment lost 2 bases and the V segment lost 1 base, leaving 2 bases of the junction unmatched. This CDR3 has 15 residues. The CDR3 is CATSRGQGFTDTQYF. DNA for the CDR3: TGTGCCACCAGCAGAGGACAGGGGTTCACAGATACGCAGTATTTT.

The J gene is TRBJ2-2, the V gene TRBV9, with D unresolved. Germline V gives CDR1 SGDLS, CDR2 YYNGEE. The CDR3 has 15 amino acids. V gave up 3 bases and J gave up 6 bases, with 15 bases separating them. The CDR3: CASSANLQVAGELFF. The CDR3 DNA reads TGTGCCAGCAGCGCAAACCTCCAGGTCGCCGGGGAGCTGTTTTTT.

The chain carries TRBV7-9 and TRBJ1-1; unclear D gene. The ends were cut back, 4 bases at V and 1 base at J, with 10 bases in the middle. Germline V gives CDR1 SEHNR, CDR2 FQNEAQ (reference sequence). CDR3 length: 14 residues. CDR3 nucleotides: TGTGCCAGCAGCTCCATGCAGAGGAACACTGAAGCTTTCTTT. Encoded protein: CASSSMQRNTEAFF.

The chain uses TRBV20-1 and TRBJ2-1, with D possibly being TRBD2 (6 bases). There are 12 residues in the CDR3. Trimming shortened V by 1 base and J by 8 bases, and 9 bases separated the two germline ends. Germline V gene lookup returns CDR1 DFQATT and CDR2 SNEGSKA (reference sequence). In nucleotides, the CDR3 is TGCAGTGCTAGAGGGGGAGGCTATGAGCAGTTCTTC. This gives the protein CSARGGGYEQFF.

This chain joins TRBV12-5 and TRBJ2-2, with TRBD2 matching 13 bases. The germline gives CDR1 LGHNT, CDR2 FRNRAP. V trimming: 4 bases; J trimming: 6 bases; junction bases outside the gene matches: 23. The CDR3 totals 22 residues. The CDR3 nucleotides are TGTGCTAGTGGTTCCTCCCCTCATTTCACTAGCGGGGGGGCCAGGTCTCCCGGGGAGCTGTTTTTT. This encodes CASGSSPHFTSGGARSPGELFF.

V and J are TRBV25-1 and TRBJ2-2, with a tentative D call TRBD2 (5 bases). The CDR3 spans 13 residues. Germline CDR1 MGHDK, CDR2 SYGVNS. Trimming shortened V by 2 bases and J by 10 bases, and 11 bases separated the two germline ends. The CDR3 loop reads CASSEQRREELFF. The CDR3 nucleotides are TGTGCCAGCAGTGAACAGCGGAGAGAGGAGCTGTTTTTT.

The chain combines TRBV15 with TRBJ1-2; D is perhaps TRBD1 (6 bases). Germline CDR1 is LNHNV and CDR2 is YYDKDF (reference sequence). V was clipped by 0 bases and J by 2 bases, with 10 bases between them. This CDR3 has 15 amino acids. This chain's CDR3 is CATSRDQGRNYGYTF. The CDR3, as DNA: TGTGCCACCAGCAGAGATCAGGGGCGAAACTATGGCTACACCTTC.

The CDR3 region is CASSRDKTYEQYF. The CDR3 DNA reads as TGTGCCAGCAGCAGGGACAAGACCTACGAGCAGTACTTC. The chain combines TRBV25-1 with TRBJ2-7; D is perhaps TRBD1 (6 bases). Trimming took 6 bases from V and 2 from J, leaving 11 bases between them. The germline CDR1 and CDR2 sequences are MGHDK and SYGVNS. This CDR3 region has 13 residues.

V and J are TRBV20-1 and TRBJ2-1; 8 nucleotides align to TRBD2. CDR3 length equals 15 residues. J was trimmed by 9 bases and V by 0 bases; bases with no gene match: 10. Germline V CDR1 and CDR2: DFQATT, SNEGSKA (reference sequence). The DNA for the CDR3 is TGCAGTGCTAGAGATAGACGGGGGGGCCTCGGTGAGCAGTTCTTC. Amino acids: CSARDRRGGLGEQFF.